The present T cell receptor (beta chain) was sequenced within a study of T-cell reconstitution after alpha-beta-depleted transplantation in children. Study results and limitations: The study traced high day-60 TCRbeta diversity in some patients to surviving recipient T cells and thymic progenitors.

Researchers prepared the TCRbeta library using unique molecular identifiers, the study reports. TCRdb analysed the PCR reads with MiXCR anew, one entry per CDR3 protein. The table has 350,000 to 500,000 distinct CDR3 sequences, about 45% seen once. The CDR3 length is 15 residues. Per germline, CDR1 MNHNS and CDR2 SASEGT. The ends lost 5 bases at V and 8 bases at J; junction bases unmatched: 12. Comments on this clonotype: Antigen specificity is unknown.

The TCR was taken from a girl aged 2 to 10 with aplastic anemia, due to receive a stem cell transplant. The specimen was PBMCs, collected before TCRalphabeta/CD19-depleted stem cell transplant. This chain uses TRBV6-1 with TRBJ2-1, with 7 positions matching TRBD2. The CDR3 here is CASSSGKARDDEQFF. In nucleotides, the CDR3 is TGTGCCAGCAGTAGCGGGAAAGCTAGGGACGATGAGCAGTTCTTC.